These T cell receptor beta chains were read from a single sample in a study of shared clonotypes between healthy human individuals. TCRdb's table, derived via immunoSEQ multiplex PCR, lists solely in-frame clones and lacks some. The table has about 2.2 million clones, approximately 92% seen once. Source material: naive CD8+ T cells from PBMCs. The receptors originated from a man aged 18 to 35 in good health. Some clones in this sample may be carry-over from other donors' samples. CDR3s include the opening cysteine and the closing phenylalanine or tryptophan. D genes are given only for firm matches. The size of a clone is reported for some rows only, either as once, few or many, or as a class for expanded clones.

d_call	v_call	j_call	clone_size	cdr3_nt	cdr3_aa
TRBD2	TRBV27	TRBJ2-7	-	TGTGCCAGCAGTAACCCCTTATGGGGGAGGGCTGAGGAGCAGTACTTC	CASSNPLWGRAEEQYF
TRBD2	TRBV6-5	TRBJ2-5	-	TGTGCCAGCAGTTACGCCCGGACTAGTAAAGAGACCCAGTACTTC	CASSYARTSKETQYF
-	TRBV19	TRBJ2-7	-	TGTGCCAGTAGTATCGGACGAGGGTCCTACGAGCAGTACTTC	CASSIGRGSYEQYF
-	TRBV13	TRBJ2-5	-	TGTGCCAGCAGCTTAGCCGACCGGGACGGAATCCAAGAGACCCAGTACTTC	CASSLADRDGIQETQYF
-	TRBV4-2	TRBJ1-5	-	TGTGCCAGCAGCCAACCCGGGGGCAATCAGCCCCAGCATTTT	CASSQPGGNQPQHF
TRBD1	TRBV7-9	TRBJ2-7	-	TGTGCCAGCAGCTTAGAGGGGACAGGCCTCTACGAGCAGTACTTC	CASSLEGTGLYEQYF
-	TRBV11-2	TRBJ2-7	-	TGTGCCAGCAGCCCCGGGGCTGGGGGCCTCACCTACGAGCAGTACTTC	CASSPGAGGLTYEQYF
TRBD2	TRBV11-2	TRBJ2-1	-	TGTGCCAGCAGCTTGACTAGCGGGAGACTTCCGTTCTTC	CASSLTSGRLPFF
-	TRBV4-3	TRBJ2-1	-	TGCGCCAGCAGCCAAGACATGGGGTGGGATGAGCAGTTCTTC	CASSQDMGWDEQFF
TRBD1	TRBV5-1	TRBJ2-6	-	TGCGCCAGCAGCCCCCCCTTCGCCGGGACAGGGGATAGGTTTCAGGCCGGGGCCAACGTCCTGACTTTC	CASSPPFAGTGDRFQAGANVLTF
TRBD2	TRBV5-1	TRBJ2-5	-	TGCGCCAGCAGCATCGGACTAGCGGGAGGGTCCCAAGAGACCCAGTACTTC	CASSIGLAGGSQETQYF
-	TRBV27	TRBJ2-2	-	TGTGCCAGCAGTTGGGGACCGTCGGCCGGGGAGCTGTTTTTT	CASSWGPSAGELFF
TRBD1	TRBV19	TRBJ2-7	once	TGTGCCAGTAGTGAGGACAGGACGTCCTACGAGCAGTACTTC	CASSEDRTSYEQYF
-	TRBV6-6	TRBJ1-2	-	TGTGCCAGCAGTTACTCAACACCTGGCTATGGCTACACCTTC	CASSYSTPGYGYTF
-	TRBV20-1	TRBJ2-1	-	TGCAGTGCTAGGGCAGACAATGAGCAGTTCTTC	CSARADNEQFF
-	TRBV9	TRBJ1-2	-	TGTGCCAGCAGCGCTCCGGTTGAGAGGGTCACGGGCTACACCTTC	CASSAPVERVTGYTF
TRBD1	TRBV27	TRBJ2-1	once	TGTGCCAGCAGCACACAACAGGGGGGCAGTCAGTTCTTC	CASSTQQGGSQFF
-	TRBV7-9	TRBJ2-1	-	TGTGCCAGCAGCTTAGATTGGACGGAGGGCGGGTCGGGTGAGCAGTTCTTC	CASSLDWTEGGSGEQFF
-	TRBV4-1	TRBJ1-3	-	TGCGCCAGCAGCCAACGGAGTGGAAACACCATATATTTT	CASSQRSGNTIYF
-	TRBV13	TRBJ2-7	-	TGTGCCAGCAGCTTAGTTGATAACGAGCAGTACTTC	CASSLVDNEQYF
-	TRBV7-8	TRBJ2-7	-	TGTGCCAGCAGCTTAGCCCTATTCCGGCTGGACTACGAGCAGTACTTC	CASSLALFRLDYEQYF
TRBD2	TRBV29-1	TRBJ2-1	-	TGCAGCGCCGGACTAGCGGGAGGGCCCTACAATGAGCAGTTCTTC	CSAGLAGGPYNEQFF
-	TRBV27	TRBJ1-1	-	TGTGCCAGCAGTTTATCTAGGGCCAGGACTGAAGCTTTCTTT	CASSLSRARTEAFF
-	TRBV10-2	TRBJ1-5	-	TGCGCCAGCAGCGTCAACCGGGATCAGCCCCAGCATTTT	CASSVNRDQPQHF
-	TRBV5-6	TRBJ2-1	once	TGTGCCAGCAGCGAAACCCTTACAGGGACGATCTACAATGAGCAGTTCTTC	CASSETLTGTIYNEQFF
TRBD1	TRBV27	TRBJ2-7	-	TGTGCCAGCAGATATAGCCCCAGCCGGGACAGGGCGTCCTACGAGCAGTACTTC	CASRYSPSRDRASYEQYF
TRBD2	TRBV23-1	TRBJ2-3	-	TGCGCCAGCAGTCGGCCGGGACTAGCGGATCGGTCGCAGTATTTT	CASSRPGLADRSQYF
-	TRBV6-6	TRBJ2-7	-	TGTGCCAGCAGTTACGGGGGTGAAGGGCCGGGTGAGCAGTACTTC	CASSYGGEGPGEQYF
-	TRBV4-1	TRBJ2-7	-	TGCGCCAGCAGACCTCTTTACAGGGCCATTTCCTACGAGCAGTACTTC	CASRPLYRAISYEQYF
-	TRBV14	TRBJ1-5	-	TGTGCCAGCAGCCTCGCGGGGAGGGGCAATCAGCCCCAGCATTTT	CASSLAGRGNQPQHF
TRBD1	TRBV4-1	TRBJ1-2	-	TGCGCCAGCAGCCCAATTGGACAGGGGAGCTACACCTTC	CASSPIGQGSYTF
-	TRBV14	TRBJ1-2	-	TGTGCCAGCAGCCCTCGACCCGCACATAGCTACACCTTC	CASSPRPAHSYTF
-	TRBV2	TRBJ1-2	-	TGTGCCAGCGCCGCAACAAACTATGGCTACACCTTC	CASAATNYGYTF
-	TRBV5-4	TRBJ1-2	-	TGTGCCAGCAGCTCGGGCGATGGCTACACCTTC	CASSSGDGYTF
-	TRBV7-9	TRBJ2-1	-	TGTGCCAGCAGCTTACACTCAAGCTCCTACAATGAGCAGTTCTTC	CASSLHSSSYNEQFF
-	TRBV27	TRBJ2-1	-	TGTGCCAGCAGTGTTTATAGCTCCTACAATGAGCAGTTCTTC	CASSVYSSYNEQFF